This T cell receptor beta chain stems from a study of beta chain features in type 1 diabetes. Study-level information: The study found patients and healthy donors alike in age, gender and cell yields.

Every isolated RNA sample was fully reverse transcribed, so sequencing captured expressed TCRB transcripts. Profiling relied on immunoSEQ multiplex PCR, and the TCRdb table lists in-frame clones only, not all of them. The table records 150,000 to 200,000 clones, roughly 59% of them present only once. General study points: TCRB CDR3 length was moderately but significantly reduced in all four CD4+ subsets of Type 1 diabetes patients.

On this clone: Its antigen is not identified.

The CDR3 is made up of 12 amino acids. Germline lookup yields CDR1 SQVTM and CDR2 ANQGSEA. V gave up 7 bases and J gave up 1 base, with 10 bases separating them. The clonotype was recovered from a young man with type 1 diabetes. The J gene is TRBJ2-5, the V gene TRBV29-1; perhaps TRBD1 as D (6 bases). The sequencing sample was made of naive CD4+ T cells from blood. CDR3 coding DNA: TGCAGCGGAGGACAGTCCCAAGAGACCCAGTACTTC. This sequence encodes CSGGQSQETQYF. Combining the CDR3 with reference TRBV29-1 and TRBJ2-5 gives the whole variable domain SAVISQKPSRDICQRGTSLTIQCQVDSQVTMMFWYRQQPGQSLTLIATANQGSEATYESGFVIDKFPISRPNLTFSTLTVSNMSPEDSSIYLCSGGQSQETQYFGPGTRLLVL.